A single sample is the source of the 5 T cell receptor beta chains below, sequenced in a study of T cell responses to AZD1222 COVID-19 vaccine. Clones were sequenced by immunoSEQ multiplex PCR, and TCRdb holds only the in-frame ones, with some missing. The sample records around 65,000 clones, roughly 83% being singletons. The material sequenced was peripheral blood, taken 28 days after the second AZD1222 dose. These receptors were taken from an adult who received the AZD1222 COVID-19 vaccine.

This chain links TRBV7-6 with TRBJ2-7; D ambiguous. The V end lost 5 bases, the J end lost 1 base, and 15 bases lay between the germline ends. The germline V gene encodes CDR1 SGHVS and CDR2 FNYEAQ. This CDR3 is built from 15 residues. The CDR3 is CASSPAAGPSYEQYF. The CDR3 DNA is TGTGCCAGCAGCCCTGCTGCCGGCCCTTCCTACGAGCAGTACTTC. Together with reference TRBV7-6 and TRBJ2-7, the CDR3 gives the full variable domain: GAGVSQSPRYKVTKRGQDVALRCDPISGHVSLYWYRQALGQGPEFLTYFNYEAQQDKSGLPNDRFSAERPEGSISTLTIQRTEQRDSAMYRCASSPAAGPSYEQYFGPGTRLTVT.

This rearrangement joins TRBV2 to TRBJ2-1, with TRBD2 matching 9 bases. Germline CDR1 and CDR2: SNHLY and FYNNEI. CDR3 length: 16 residues. V lost 8 bases to trimming and J lost 0 bases; unmatched junction nucleotides: 8. CDR3 sequence reads: CASGRSGSSSYNEQFF. Here the CDR3 DNA reads TGTGCCAGCGGACGTAGCGGGAGCAGCTCCTACAATGAGCAGTTCTTC.

The chain couples TRBV27 to TRBJ1-1; the D gene is possibly TRBD1 (6 bases). Germline values: CDR1 MNHEY, CDR2 SMNVEV (reference sequence). This CDR3 comprises 16 residues. V dropped 4 bases and J dropped 3 bases, with 18 bases sitting between them. For the CDR3, the DNA is TGTGCCAGCAGTTCCCCGGGGGCCGGTTTGGACACTGAAGCTTTCTTT. This codes for CASSSPGAGLDTEAFF.

The CDR3 here is CATRKDRPRRKLFF. The CDR3 DNA is TGTGCCACCAGGAAAGACAGGCCGAGGAGAAAACTGTTTTTT. The rearrangement uses TRBV24-1 and TRBJ1-4; a possible D gene is TRBD1 (6 bases). Germline assignment: CDR1 KGHDR and CDR2 SFDVKD. The CDR3 totals 14 residues. With 7 bases removed from V and 10 bases from J, the gap between germline ends came to 18 bases.

In its sample, this clone was seen once. The chain carries TRBV10-2 and TRBJ2-2, with 9 bases aligning to TRBD2. With V trimmed by 8 bases and J by 6 bases, 7 bases remained unmatched. The CDR3 covers 14 residues. Germline CDR1 reads WSHSY; CDR2 reads SAAADI. The CDR3 sequence is CASVSGSWAGELFF. The CDR3 nucleotides read TGCGCCAGCGTTAGCGGGAGTTGGGCCGGGGAGCTGTTTTTT.